This paragraph covers one TCR beta chain sequence. Its antigen is not identified. This entry comes from a study of cytomegalovirus exposure and HLA in healthy donors. Study at large: Genetic ancestry analysis placed 81% of the approximately 390 donors that were genotyped in the Caucasian-associated cluster.

Study results and limitations: It was 150 to 200 TCR beta chains that were listed as cytomegalovirus-associated. Reportedly, cytomegalovirus status was diagnosed with high sensitivity and specificity.

Primers: 60 Vbeta forward and 13 Jbeta reverse. Generated by immunoSEQ multiplex PCR, the TCRdb table keeps only in-frame clones and is missing some. There are roughly 120,000 clones in the sample, with over 0.8% held by the top ten. Germline assignment: CDR1 MGHRA and CDR2 YSYEKL. V lost 6 bases, J lost 4 bases, and 15 bases lay in between. The CDR3 runs to 14 residues. Sample: PBMCs. J is TRBJ1-1 and V is TRBV4-1; no clear D gene. This TCR derives from a man in his late teens or twenties in good health and CMV-seronegative. CDR3 nucleotides: TGCGCCAGCAGAGCGGCTGCTGAGACCACTGAAGCTTTCTTT. As protein: CASRAAAETTEAFF.